The present T cell receptor beta chain was sequenced within a study of beta chain features in type 1 diabetes. Expressed TCRB transcripts were sequenced, since all the RNA that had been isolated was reverse transcribed. The average read count of naive, central memory and regulatory T cell samples was approximately 3.5 million. Assay used: immunoSEQ multiplex PCR; TCRdb lists only in-frame clones, some missing. The top ten clones hold about 0.93% of a sample with about 290,000 clones, 8% of them seen once. The germline CDR1 and CDR2 sequences are SNHLY and FYNNEI. The CDR3 has 15 amino acids. Trimming removed 5 bases from V and 6 bases from J, with 19 bases in between.

The sequenced material came from central memory CD4+ T cells from blood. The receptor was isolated from a woman in her late teens or twenties in good health. The chain has TRBV2 and TRBJ1-2; no clear D gene. CDR3 residues: CASSLIGSQLDGYTF. The DNA of the CDR3 is TGTGCCAGCAGTCTAATCGGGAGTCAGCTCGATGGCTACACCTTC.